Below, 14 T cell receptor beta chains from the same sample are listed, as sequenced in a study of T cells in tuberculosis. The assay was immunoSEQ multiplex PCR, and TCRdb's table has in-frame clones only and misses some. The sample yields about 59,000 clones, about 76% seen once. Sorting used thawed, overnight-rested PBMC stained with anti-CD3, a viability dye and GMM-loaded CD1B tetramer. CD1B tetramers were loaded with Rhodococcus equi-derived C32 glucose monomycolate. The sequenced sample was CD1b-GMM tetramer-negative cells sorted from PBMCs. These TCRs come from an adult woman with latent tuberculosis.

V usage is TRBV11-2 and J usage is TRBJ2-3; D is uncertain. Germline lookup yields CDR1 SGHAT and CDR2 FQNNGV. The V gene lost 1 base and the J gene lost 7 bases, with 6 bases spanning the gap. The CDR3 spans 12 residues. The CDR3 reads CASSLALNTQYF. In nucleotides, the CDR3 is TGTGCCAGCAGCTTAGCTCTAAATACGCAGTATTTT.

Only one count was recorded for this clone. The rearrangement joins TRBV4-3 to TRBJ1-1; D perhaps matches TRBD1 (5 bases). The CDR3 runs to 14 residues. V gave up 0 bases and J gave up 0 bases, with 5 bases separating them. Germline CDR1 is LGHNA and CDR2 is YSLEER. CDR3 DNA sequence: TGCGCCAGCAGCCAAGACAGGGTGAACACTGAAGCTTTCTTT. Amino acid sequence: CASSQDRVNTEAFF.

The chain joins TRBV19 to TRBJ1-2; perhaps TRBD1 as D (6 bases). The CDR3 has 13 residues. Trimming shortened V by 5 bases and J by 7 bases, and 14 bases separated the two germline ends. Germline values: CDR1 LNHDA, CDR2 SQIVND (reference sequence). CDR3 sequence: CASSSQGKGGYTF. The CDR3 coding sequence is TGTGCCAGTAGTTCCCAGGGGAAAGGTGGCTACACCTTC. The full variable domain, completed using reference TRBV19 and TRBJ1-2, is DGGITQSPKYLFRKEGQNVTLSCEQNLNHDAMYWYRQDPGQGLRLIYYSQIVNDFQKGDIAEGYSVSREKKESFPLTVTSAQKNPTAFYLCASSSQGKGGYTFGSGTRLTVV.

The chain links TRBV10-3 to TRBJ1-1; no definite D call. The CDR3 totals 16 residues. Trimming shortened V by 3 bases and J by 2 bases, and 16 bases separated the two germline ends. The germline V gene encodes CDR1 ENHRY and CDR2 SYGVKD. The CDR3 nucleotides are TGTGCCATCAGTGAAGTAAAGGGAGGAGGAAACACTGAAGCTTTCTTT. Protein sequence: CAISEVKGGGNTEAFF.

The rearrangement uses TRBV28 and TRBJ2-3, with 7 bases lining up with TRBD2. Germline V gene sequence: CDR1 MDHEN, CDR2 SYDVKM. The V and J ends lost 5 bases and 0 bases, in that order; junction bases with no gene match: 11. The CDR3 totals 17 residues. The CDR3 bases are TGTGCCAGCAGTCCCCGAGTGGCGGGGGATAGCACAGATACGCAGTATTTT. Amino acids: CASSPRVAGDSTDTQYF.

This rearrangement joins TRBV28 to TRBJ1-5, with 9 bases matching TRBD1. This CDR3 is 15 amino acids long. Germline assignment: CDR1 MDHEN and CDR2 SYDVKM. Trimming cost V 2 bases and J 4 bases; bases outside gene matches: 3. The CDR3 DNA reads TGTGCCAGCAGTTTAGGGGGGACAGGGAATCAGCCCCAGCATTTT. Translation: CASSLGGTGNQPQHF.

J is TRBJ1-2 and V is TRBV5-1, with 10 bases lining up with TRBD1. This CDR3 spans 13 amino acids. V shed 5 bases and J 7 bases; nucleotides not matched to a gene: 5. Germline values: CDR1 SGHRS, CDR2 YFSETQ. The CDR3 DNA is TGCGCCAGCAGTTCGGACAGGGGGGGTGGCTACACCTTC. This codes for CASSSDRGGGYTF.

The gene calls are TRBV21-1 and TRBJ2-2; TRBD2 reflects the table's D call only, with no check against the DNA. TRBV21-1 represents a pseudogene. The CDR3 is 14 residues long. As DNA, the CDR3 is TGTGCCAGCACCCACGTAGTGAACACCGGGGAGCTGTTTTTT. Its protein product is CASTHVVNTGELFF.

The genes are TRBV10-3 and TRBJ1-1; D possibly corresponds to TRBD1 (6 bases). This CDR3 contains 14 residues. V shed 6 bases and J shed 0 bases, with 11 bases lying between them. Germline CDR1 ENHRY, CDR2 SYGVKD. The CDR3 DNA reads TGTGCCATCAGCCTAGAGGGGGTGAACACTGAAGCTTTCTTT. Translation: CAISLEGVNTEAFF.

The chain uses TRBV6-1 and TRBJ2-3; 7 bases align to TRBD1. The CDR3 is 15 residues long. The germline V gene has CDR1 MNHNS and CDR2 SASEGT. J gave up 0 bases and V 10 bases, and 10 bases lay outside the gene matches. The CDR3 DNA reads TGTGCCAACCCACAGGGGCCCAATAGCACAGATACGCAGTATTTT. Translated: CANPQGPNSTDTQYF.

V usage is TRBV19 and J usage is TRBJ1-1; 7 bases agree with TRBD1. The J segment lost 11 bases and the V segment lost 8 bases, leaving 5 bases of the junction unmatched. Germline-derived CDR1 and CDR2 are LNHDA and SQIVND (reference sequence). The CDR3 is 10 amino acids. For the CDR3, the DNA is TGTGCCAGTCGACAGGGAGTGGCTTTCTTT. This sequence encodes CASRQGVAFF.

The chain employs TRBV9 and TRBJ2-7; D ambiguous. The DNA end is a closer match to TRBJ2-1, so the J assignment may be wrong. The CDR3 spans 13 residues. Germline lookup yields CDR1 SGDLS and CDR2 YYNGEE. CDR3 residues: CASSVASTGEQFF. CDR3 coding DNA: TGTGCCAGCAGCGTAGCCTCGACCGGAGAGCAGTTCTTC.

This clone appeared a single time. This chain uses TRBV29-1 with TRBJ2-1; TRBD2 aligns across 13 bases. V lost 7 bases, J lost 0 bases, and 9 bases stayed unmatched. The length of the CDR3 is 17 residues. CDR1 and CDR2 from the germline V gene are SQVTM and ANQGSEA. CDR3 protein: CSDRTSGGQSSYNEQFF. CDR3 in DNA: TGCAGCGACCGGACTAGCGGGGGTCAAAGCTCCTACAATGAGCAGTTCTTC.

The genes are TRBV14 and TRBJ1-1; the match to TRBD1 covers 9 bases. CDR1 and CDR2 from the germline V gene are SGHDN and FVKESK. The CDR3 is 12 residues long. V trimming: 4 bases; J trimming: 11 bases; junction bases outside the gene matches: 5. CDR3 bases: TGTGCCAGCAGCCCAGGGGGGACAGGGGCTTTCTTT. Protein: CASSPGGTGAFF.